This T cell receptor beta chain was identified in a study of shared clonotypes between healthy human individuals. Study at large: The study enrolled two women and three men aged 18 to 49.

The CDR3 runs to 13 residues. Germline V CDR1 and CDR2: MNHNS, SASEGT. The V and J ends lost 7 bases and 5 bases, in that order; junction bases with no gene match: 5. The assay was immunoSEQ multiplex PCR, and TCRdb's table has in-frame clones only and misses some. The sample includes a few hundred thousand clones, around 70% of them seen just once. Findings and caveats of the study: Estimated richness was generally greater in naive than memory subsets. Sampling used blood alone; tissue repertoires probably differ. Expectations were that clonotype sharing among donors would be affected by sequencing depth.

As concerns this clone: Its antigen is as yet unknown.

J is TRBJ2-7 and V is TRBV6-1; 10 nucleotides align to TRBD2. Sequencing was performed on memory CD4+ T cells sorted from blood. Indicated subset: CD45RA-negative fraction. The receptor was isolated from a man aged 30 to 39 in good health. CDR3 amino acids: CASMTSGLHEQYF. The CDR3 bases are TGTGCCAGCATGACTAGCGGGCTCCACGAGCAGTACTTC.